The entry below gives a single TCR beta chain sequence along with its context. Its target antigen remains unknown. Qualities for individual bases were not recorded, and no much larger clone is one base off. The sample belongs to a study of breast tumors, draining lymph nodes, adjacent tissues (dated by TCRdb to the mid-2010s). In terms of the full investigation: In breast cancer patients, the study compared the TCR beta repertoires of tumor, adjacent nontumor tissue and axillary lymph nodes. In human breast cancer, the study set out to assess how tumor, surrounding tissue and draining lymph node repertoires relate to one another and whether T cells might be exchanged between them. Here is what the overall study found, with its caveats: The data were considered consistent with most tumor T cells being derived from the lymph node and subsequently expanding within tumor tissue. Tumors showed preferential V and J gene usage, and their T-cell repertoire diversity fell below that of lymph nodes yet above that of nontumor tissue. Tumor and nontumor tissue repertoires were significantly more similar in luminal-like than in basal-like breast cancer. The study presented the conclusion that tumor T cells originate in lymph nodes as consistent with a hypothesis, not as something directly demonstrated.

Sequencing relied on an Illumina HiSeq 2000. TCR beta chain libraries were generated by multiplex PCR amplification. High-throughput sequencing was used to analyze the amplified TCR beta chain products. TCRdb handled the public reads itself, with Q25 trimming in fastp and clone calling in MiXCR, and kept productive beta chains. Each entry is one CDR3 protein sequence, shown with its most common DNA and genes. This sample comprises roughly 14,000 distinct CDR3 sequences, around 55% of them detected only once. Jointly, the top ten make up more than 30% of the sample. There are 13 amino acids in the CDR3, from cysteine to phenylalanine inclusive. Only the CDR3 region is kept as DNA, spanning 39 bases read in frame from base 1. The germline V gene sets CDR1 to SGDLS and CDR2 to YYNGEE. A distance of 8 bases separates the germline ends of V and J, which lose 0 bases and 10 bases respectively. The adjacent samples were made up of nontumor breast tissue around the tumor.

The sequence derives from a female donor with breast cancer. Some clones in this sample may be carry-over from other donors' samples. Recombination joined TRBV9 with TRBJ1-6; confidence is insufficient to name the D gene. Sequenced input: tumor-adjacent breast tissue. The nucleotides are TGTGCCAGCAGCGTAGTAGGTCTATCACCCCTCCACTTT. Translated, this gives CASSVVGLSPLHF.